The 20 T cell receptor beta chains presented below share a single source sample, sequenced in a study of PD-L1 blockade in urothelial cancer. Libraries were prepared by immunoSEQ multiplex PCR; TCRdb keeps only in-frame clonotypes and omits some of them. The table has about 38,000 clones, around 82% seen once. Sample: PBMCs, taken around atezolizumab (anti-PD-L1) treatment. The source of these receptors is a man aged 55 to 70 with urothelial cancer.

The genes are TRBV5-1 and TRBJ2-2, with a possible D match to TRBD1 (5 bases). The V end lost 5 bases, the J end lost 0 bases, and 14 bases lay between the germline ends. The germline V gene encodes CDR1 SGHRS and CDR2 YFSETQ. The length of the CDR3 is 16 residues. The chain's CDR3 is CASRWTPDANTGELFF. The DNA of the CDR3 is TGCGCCAGCAGGTGGACACCCGACGCGAACACCGGGGAGCTGTTTTTT.

The chain joins TRBV5-4 to TRBJ1-1, with 10 bases that match TRBD1. Trimming removed 0 bases from V and 6 bases from J; junction bases left unmatched: 8. Germline-derived CDR1 and CDR2 are SGHNT and YYREEE (reference sequence). This CDR3 is built from 16 residues. CDR3 region: CASSLAGTGVQAEAFF. The DNA of the CDR3 is TGTGCCAGCAGCTTGGCCGGGACAGGGGTCCAGGCTGAAGCTTTCTTT.

The chain combines TRBV14 with TRBJ1-1; D unresolved. Germline-derived CDR1 and CDR2 are SGHDN and FVKESK. The CDR3 sequence is 14 residues long. V gave up 4 bases and J gave up 5 bases, with 14 bases separating them. The chain's CDR3 is CASSLGEGSTEAFF. CDR3 sequence (DNA): TGTGCCAGCAGCCTTGGGGAGGGTAGTACTGAAGCTTTCTTT.

The chain carries TRBV1 and TRBJ2-1; TRBD2, as called in the table, went unchecked against the DNA. TRBV1 counts as a pseudogene. This CDR3 spans 17 amino acids. The CDR3 DNA reads TGCACCAGCAGCCGCAGGCTAACTAGCGGCGAATACAATGAGCAGTTCTTC. Translated, it gives CTSSRRLTSGEYNEQFF.

J is TRBJ2-7 and V is TRBV28; 12 nucleotides align to TRBD2. The ends lost 6 bases at V and 4 bases at J; junction bases unmatched: 13. The CDR3 contains 17 residues. Germline loops: CDR1 MDHEN, CDR2 SYDVKM. This chain's CDR3 is CASRTPLASGREYEQYF. The CDR3 nucleotides read TGTGCCAGCAGAACCCCGTTGGCTAGCGGGAGGGAGTACGAGCAGTACTTC.

The CDR3 DNA reads TGTGCCAGCTCACTGTGGACTAGCGGGGCCCCGGGTGGAGATACGCAGTATTTT. This sequence encodes CASSLWTSGAPGGDTQYF. The chain carries TRBV18 and TRBJ2-3; 12 positions match TRBD2. The CDR3 is made up of 18 amino acids. CDR1 is KGHSH, CDR2 LQKENI, per germline. J lost 5 bases, V lost 4 bases, and 13 bases had no gene match. The full variable domain, in which reference TRBV18 and TRBJ2-3 provide the parts outside the CDR3, is NAGVMQNPRHLVRRRGQEARLRCSPMKGHSHVYWYRQLPEEGLKFMVYLQKENIIDESGMPKERFSAEFPKEGPSILRIQQVVRGDSAAYFCASSLWTSGAPGGDTQYFGPGTRLTVL.

This clone was observed once. The rearrangement links TRBV28 to TRBJ2-1; TRBD2 matches 7 bases. J lost 10 bases, V lost 6 bases, and 9 bases had no gene match. The germline V gene encodes CDR1 MDHEN and CDR2 SYDVKM. This CDR3 is 13 amino acids long. CDR3 in DNA: TGTGCCAGCAGCCCGGGGGGTGCGGGCGAGCAGTTCTTC. This codes for CASSPGGAGEQFF.

The count of this clone is one. The V call is TRBV10-1, the J call TRBJ2-1; TRBD2 might be the D (7 bases). This CDR3 has 15 amino acids. The germline V gene has CDR1 WNHNN and CDR2 SYGVQD (reference sequence). Trimming removed 4 bases from V and 6 bases from J, with 16 bases in between. CDR3 loop: CASSGGGSIPNEQFF. For the CDR3, the DNA is TGCGCCAGCAGTGGGGGGGGCAGCATACCCAATGAGCAGTTCTTC.

The chain links TRBV5-1 to TRBJ1-1, with 7 bases identical to TRBD1. CDR1 is SGHRS, CDR2 YFSETQ, per germline. Unmatched junction bases numbered 9, after V lost 3 bases and J lost 1 base. This CDR3 has 16 residues. The chain's CDR3 is CASSSITGTENTEAFF. In nucleotides, the CDR3 is TGCGCCAGCAGCTCCATAACCGGGACAGAGAACACTGAAGCTTTCTTT.

V and J are TRBV2 and TRBJ1-2; D is unclear. V was shortened by 3 bases and J by 6 bases, with 11 bases between the two germline ends. Germline CDR1 is SNHLY and CDR2 is FYNNEI. The CDR3 is 13 amino acids. For the CDR3, the DNA is TGTGCCAGCAGTGAGGGTAGGGAGGATGGCTACACCTTC. It is translated as CASSEGREDGYTF.

The V call is TRBV20-1, the J call TRBJ2-7; no reliable D call. Trimming shortened V by 1 base and J by 5 bases, and 3 bases separated the two germline ends. The CDR3 covers 10 residues. Germline-derived CDR1 and CDR2 are DFQATT and SNEGSKA (reference sequence). The CDR3 coding sequence is TGCAGTGCTAGAGGAGACGAGCAGTACTTC. Translating it yields CSARGDEQYF.

J is TRBJ2-1 and V is TRBV28; the D gene is possibly TRBD1 (7 bases). Germline assignment: CDR1 MDHEN and CDR2 SYDVKM. The CDR3 runs to 15 residues. V was cut by 5 bases and J by 2 bases, with 13 bases left in between. The CDR3 nucleotides are TGTGCCAGCAGTCTAGGAGGGGGCCCCTACAATGAGCAGTTCTTC. Translation gives CASSLGGGPYNEQFF.

This chain joins TRBV11-3 and TRBJ2-2, with 15 nucleotides matching TRBD2. The CDR3 contains 16 residues. V shed 5 bases, J shed 6 bases, and the junction held 4 bases outside the gene matches. Germline CDR1 and CDR2: SGHNT and YENEEA. The CDR3 DNA reads as TGTGCCAGCAGCAGCGGACTAGCGGGGGGGGCCGGGGAGCTGTTTTTT. This translates into CASSSGLAGGAGELFF.

V gene TRBV7-9 combines with J gene TRBJ2-2; 14 bases line up with TRBD2. The CDR3 totals 15 residues. The junction had 3 bases not matched to a gene; V was cut back by 8 bases and J by 4 bases. Germline loops: CDR1 SEHNR, CDR2 FQNEAQ (reference sequence). As DNA, the CDR3 is TGTGCCAGCTCGACTAGCGGGAGGGCCACCGGGGAGCTGTTTTTT. Protein product: CASSTSGRATGELFF.

The genes are TRBV6-5 and TRBJ2-1; 12 bases align to TRBD2. The CDR3 has 14 residues. V trimming: 6 bases; J trimming: 13 bases; junction bases outside the gene matches: 10. Germline assignment: CDR1 MNHEY and CDR2 SVGAGI. The CDR3: CASRFRTSGARQFF. Written as DNA, the CDR3 is TGTGCCAGCAGATTCAGGACTAGCGGGGCACGTCAGTTCTTC.

This clone was counted once. The chain joins TRBV19 to TRBJ1-2; the D is unclear. Trimming removed 0 bases at V and 7 bases at J, with 12 bases between. Per the germline V gene, CDR1 is LNHDA and CDR2 is SQIVND (reference sequence). The CDR3 runs 14 residues. The chain's CDR3 is CASSIDWQERGYTF. CDR3 bases: TGTGCCAGTAGTATAGATTGGCAGGAACGTGGCTACACCTTC. Complete variable domain (other parts from reference TRBV19 and TRBJ1-2): DGGITQSPKYLFRKEGQNVTLSCEQNLNHDAMYWYRQDPGQGLRLIYYSQIVNDFQKGDIAEGYSVSREKKESFPLTVTSAQKNPTAFYLCASSIDWQERGYTFGSGTRLTVV.

The DNA of the CDR3 is TGTGCCAGCAGTGGCCAACGGAGGGCGAACACTGAAGCTTTCTTT. Translation gives CASSGQRRANTEAFF. The chain carries TRBV6-1 and TRBJ1-1; unclear D gene. The CDR3 loop spans 15 amino acids. Germline V gene data show CDR1 as MNHNS and CDR2 as SASEGT. V was trimmed by 4 bases and J by 1 base, leaving 13 bases between them.

V gene TRBV28 combines with J gene TRBJ2-5; TRBD2 matches 7 bases. The CDR3 contains 17 residues. The germline V gene has CDR1 MDHEN and CDR2 SYDVKM. V gave up 6 bases and J gave up 2 bases; unmatched junction bases: 15. The CDR3 region has the DNA TGTGCCAGCAGCCAGAGGACTAGTTTGCCCGTACAAGAGACCCAGTACTTC. This codes for CASSQRTSLPVQETQYF.

The gene calls are TRBV9 and TRBJ2-2; TRBD1 aligns across 8 bases. CDR3 length equals 17 residues. Trimming cost V 3 bases and J 4 bases; bases outside gene matches: 11. Germline V lookup: CDR1 SGDLS, CDR2 YYNGEE. CDR3 nucleotides: TGTGCCAGCAGCGCCGCACGACAGGGGTTGGTCACCGGGGAGCTGTTTTTT. The encoded protein is CASSAARQGLVTGELFF.

The V and J genes are TRBV4-2 and TRBJ1-6; D unresolved. Germline V gene data show CDR1 as LGHNA and CDR2 as YNFKEQ. This CDR3 region has 14 residues. V gave up 0 bases and J gave up 11 bases, with 11 bases separating them. The CDR3 nucleotides are TGTGCCAGCAGCCAAGACGGCGGTCTGGCACCCCTCCACTTT. Its translation is CASSQDGGLAPLHF.